The 5 T cell receptor beta chains listed next were all sequenced from one sample in a study of T cell responses to AZD1222 COVID-19 vaccine. Profiling relied on immunoSEQ multiplex PCR, and the TCRdb table lists in-frame clones only, not all of them. The table lists more than 100,000 clones, more than 85% of them singletons. This material consisted of peripheral blood, taken on day 0 of AZD1222 vaccination. The source of these receptors is an adult in good health.

J is TRBJ1-1 and V is TRBV7-8; the match to TRBD1 covers 9 bases. CDR3 length equals 16 residues. V lost 5 bases and J lost 2; bases outside the gene matches: 9. Per germline, CDR1 SGHVS and CDR2 FQNEAQ. The CDR3 DNA reads TGTGCCAGCAGCCGACCGAGGACAGGGGCAAACACTGAAGCTTTCTTT. Translating gives CASSRPRTGANTEAFF.

V and J are TRBV19 and TRBJ2-1; 9 positions agree with TRBD1. Per the germline V gene, CDR1 is LNHDA and CDR2 is SQIVND (reference sequence). Losses at the gene ends were 2 bases for V and 9 bases for J; bases not matched to a gene: 8. The CDR3 is 15 residues long. CDR3 DNA sequence: TGTGCCAGTAGTATATCCGGGACAGGGATAGGTGAGCAGTTCTTC. Translating gives CASSISGTGIGEQFF.

This chain joins TRBV9 and TRBJ2-1, with D tentatively TRBD1 (6 bases). CDR1 is SGDLS and CDR2 is YYNGEE in the germline V gene. Trimming pared 4 bases from V and 8 bases from J, leaving 19 bases between. The CDR3 is 15 residues long. Here the CDR3 DNA reads TGTGCCAGCAGCCGAACAAACGACAGGCGCCATGAGCAGTTCTTC. Translation gives CASSRTNDRRHEQFF.

The chain employs TRBV7-3 and TRBJ1-1; D remains ambiguous. Between the trimmed V and J ends, which lost 5 bases and 1 base, there was a span of 8 bases. Germline V gene lookup returns CDR1 SGHTA and CDR2 FQGTGA. The CDR3 spans 13 residues. The CDR3 DNA reads as TGTGCCAGCAGCCCCGACTGGAACACTGAAGCTTTCTTT. The encoded protein is CASSPDWNTEAFF.

J is TRBJ2-7 and V is TRBV7-2; maybe TRBD1 (6 bases). V was cut by 2 bases and J by 0 bases, with 11 bases left in between. The length of the CDR3 is 15 residues. Germline V gene lookup returns CDR1 SGHTA and CDR2 FQGNSA. The CDR3 region is CASSLTQGLSYEQYF. In DNA form, the CDR3 reads TGTGCCAGCAGCTTAACCCAGGGGCTCTCCTACGAGCAGTACTTC.